A selection of T cell receptor beta chains follows, all from one sample in a study of T cell responses to AZD1222 COVID-19 vaccine. The repertoire was sequenced with immunoSEQ multiplex PCR; TCRdb's copy has only in-frame clones and lacks some. The table has just under 100,000 clones, about 88% seen once. The specimen was peripheral blood, collected on day 0 of AZD1222 vaccination. The receptor source for this set is an adult in good health. The CDR3 runs from the conserved cysteine through the conserved F or W. D genes are given only for firm matches. Clone sizes are given selectively: once, few, many, or a class where the clone is expanded.

J | size | D | V | DNA | CDR3
TRBJ1-1 | . | TRBD1 | TRBV6-5 | TGTGCCAGCACCCAATCAGGGGGCAGAGCTTTCTTT | CASTQSGGRAFF
TRBJ2-4 | . | . | TRBV7-2 | TGTGCCAGCAGCTTCGACAGCGGTGACTCTAGCATTCAGTACTTC | CASSFDSGDSSIQYF
TRBJ1-1 | . | . | TRBV7-9 | TGTGCCAGCAGCTTAGCGGTCGGAGATCTCCTTATGCCGATCACTGAAGCTTTCTTT | CASSLAVGDLLMPITEAFF
TRBJ2-1 | . | . | TRBV2 | TGTGCCAGCAGTCACAATGAGCAGTTCTTC | CASSHNEQFF
TRBJ2-5 | . | TRBD1 | TRBV5-1 | TGCGCCAGCAGCTTTTGGACAGGGGCCAGAGAGACCCAGTACTTC | CASSFWTGARETQYF
TRBJ1-1 | . | . | TRBV18 | TGTGCCAGCTCCATGGGACGGATGAACACTGAAGCTTTCTTT | CASSMGRMNTEAFF
TRBJ1-6 | . | TRBD1 | TRBV6-2/TRBV6-3 | TGTGCCAGCAGTTACTCTTCGGACAGGGCCTTACCTAATTCACCCCTCCACTTT | CASSYSSDRALPNSPLHF
TRBJ2-3 | . | . | TRBV19 | TGTGCCAGTAGGGATTTGGTAGCGGGCACAGATACGCAGTATTTT | CASRDLVAGTDTQYF
TRBJ2-5 | . | TRBD1 | TRBV20-1 | TGCAGCGGACAGGCCGAAGAGACCCAGTACTTC | CSGQAEETQYF
TRBJ2-5 | . | . | TRBV24-1 | TGTGCCACCAGTGATTTCTCCGGCAGAGAGACCCAGTACTTC | CATSDFSGRETQYF
TRBJ1-2 | . | . | TRBV5-6 | TGTGCCAGCAGCTTGGGGTCAGGCGGCGTCTATGGCTACACCTTC | CASSLGSGGVYGYTF
TRBJ2-3 | once | TRBD1 | TRBV2 | TGTGCCAGCTTCCATCCGACAGGGAGCACAGATACGCAGTATTTT | CASFHPTGSTDTQYF
TRBJ1-5 | . | . | TRBV10-2 | TGCGCCAGCGGACTGAGAGCGGGCCAAGGACAGCCCCAGCATTTT | CASGLRAGQGQPQHF
TRBJ1-1 | few | . | TRBV11-3 | TGTGCCAGCAGCTTATTAGGGAACACTGAAGCTTTCTTT | CASSLLGNTEAFF
TRBJ1-1 | . | . | TRBV29-1 | TGCAGCGTTCCTACCGGTGGGGTCTCCGCTGAAGCTTTCTTT | CSVPTGGVSAEAFF
TRBJ1-4 | . | . | TRBV7-9 | TGTGCCAGCAGCTTAGATCGGGGGACGGGAACTAATGAAAAACTGTTTTTT | CASSLDRGTGTNEKLFF
TRBJ2-2 | . | TRBD1 | TRBV6-5 | TGTGCCAGCAGTATTGGGACAGGGTACACCGGGGAGCTGTTTTTT | CASSIGTGYTGELFF
TRBJ2-3 | . | TRBD2 | TRBV2 | TGTGCCAGCAGTGGAGAGCGGGGGGGCTCAGATACGCAGTATTTT | CASSGERGGSDTQYF
TRBJ2-3 | . | . | TRBV5-1 | TGCGCCAGCAGCGCACTCTCCAGCACAGATACGCAGTATTTT | CASSALSSTDTQYF
TRBJ2-7 | . | TRBD1 | TRBV13 | TGTGCCAGCAGCTCCATGGACAGGGCCTTGGACGAGCAGTACTTC | CASSSMDRALDEQYF
TRBJ1-1 | few | . | TRBV6-5 | TGTGCCAGCAGTTACTTGGGGAGAAGGTTGGGCACTGAAGCTTTCTTT | CASSYLGRRLGTEAFF
TRBJ2-1 | . | . | TRBV30 | TGTGCCTGGAGTGAGGGTATCATGGGGAATGAGCAGTTCTTC | CAWSEGIMGNEQFF
TRBJ2-2 | . | TRBD1 | TRBV5-1 | TGCGCCAGCAGCTGGACAGGGAATGCGAACACCGGGGAGCTGTTTTTT | CASSWTGNANTGELFF
TRBJ2-7 | . | . | TRBV12-3/TRBV12-4 | TGTGCCAGCAGTTTAGGGCCCCGGGTCGAGCAGTACTTC | CASSLGPRVEQYF
TRBJ1-2 | . | . | TRBV7-2 | TGTGCCAGCAGTCTAGGGGGGCAGGCGCTTAACTATGGCTACACCTTC | CASSLGGQALNYGYTF
TRBJ2-5 | . | TRBD2 | TRBV3-1/TRBV3-2 | TGTGCCAGCAGCCGCCCCTTAGCGGGGGAAGAGACCCAGTACTTC | CASSRPLAGEETQYF
TRBJ1-3 | . | . | TRBV11-2 | TGTGCCAGCAGCTCCAACCAGGGCAGGGTATACGGAAACACCATATATTTT | CASSSNQGRVYGNTIYF
TRBJ2-5 | . | . | TRBV5-1 | TGCGCCAGCAGCTTGTTCCAAGAGACCCAGTACTTC | CASSLFQETQYF
TRBJ1-6 | . | . | TRBV5-1 | TGCGCCAGCAGATCTGACTCATCCGAGAATTCACCCCTCCACTTT | CASRSDSSENSPLHF
TRBJ2-2 | . | . | TRBV4-1 | TGCGCCAGCAGCCCGATAGCCGGGGAGCTGTTTTTT | CASSPIAGELFF
TRBJ2-2 | once | TRBD1 | TRBV11-2 | TGTGCCAGCAGCGGAACCGGGACAGGGTTCGGGGAGCTGTTTTTT | CASSGTGTGFGELFF
TRBJ2-7 | . | TRBD1 | TRBV3-1/TRBV3-2 | TGTGCCAGCCGGAGACAGGGTTACGAGCAGTACTTC | CASRRQGYEQYF
TRBJ1-2 | . | . | TRBV19 | TGTGCCAGTAGTACAACCCCCAATAGATTACTCCATGGCTACACCTTC | CASSTTPNRLLHGYTF
TRBJ2-3 | . | TRBD2 | TRBV5-1 | TGCGCCAGCAGCTTGGCTAGCGGGCTATTCACAGATACGCAGTATTTT | CASSLASGLFTDTQYF
TRBJ2-6 | . | TRBD2 | TRBV20-1 | TGCAGTGCTAGTAGCGGGGACTCTGGGGCCAACGTCCTGACTTTC | CSASSGDSGANVLTF
TRBJ2-5 | . | . | TRBV5-4 | TGTGCCAGCAGCTTGGTCGGGGGATGGGAGACCCAGTACTTC | CASSLVGGWETQYF
TRBJ2-5 | . | . | TRBV6-1 | TGTGCCAGCAGTGAAGACAGGGTTAACAGAGAGACCCAGTACTTC | CASSEDRVNRETQYF
TRBJ2-3 | . | . | TRBV6-5 | TGTGCCAGCAGCAACAGGGGCACAGATACGCAGTATTTT | CASSNRGTDTQYF
TRBJ1-3 | once | TRBD1 | TRBV10-2 | TGCGCCAGCAGGGTGGGACAGAGCTCTGGAAACACCATATATTTT | CASRVGQSSGNTIYF
TRBJ2-3 | . | TRBD1 | TRBV25-1 | TGTGCCACCGGGGACAGACTAAGCACAGATACGCAGTATTTT | CATGDRLSTDTQYF
TRBJ2-3 | once | . | TRBV3-1/TRBV3-2 | TGTGCCAGCAGCCGACTGGGGGTTTTGACAGATACGCAGTATTTT | CASSRLGVLTDTQYF
TRBJ1-1 | . | . | TRBV2 | TGTGCCAGCAGTCCTGGGGTGAACACTGAAGCTTTCTTT | CASSPGVNTEAFF
TRBJ1-1 | . | TRBD1 | TRBV5-1 | TGCGCCAGCAGCCCAGGGGACAGGGGGCGTTCGGACACTGAAGCTTTCTTT | CASSPGDRGRSDTEAFF
TRBJ2-5 | . | TRBD2 | TRBV2 | TGTGCCAGCGGGGCTAGCGGGGGCAGGGAGACCCAGTACTTC | CASGASGGRETQYF
TRBJ2-3 | . | . | TRBV19 | TGTGCCAGTAGTCTCGACACAGATACGCAGTATTTT | CASSLDTDTQYF